The entry below gives a single T cell receptor beta chain sequence along with its context. Its antigen is unidentified. This sample stems from a study of post-analysis software for immune sequencing data. Study as a whole: There were relapsing-remitting, secondary progressive and progressive-relapsing multiple sclerosis among the disease courses included.

Sequencing libraries made from TCR beta cDNA carried unique molecular identifiers. TCRdb re-called the PCR reads through MiXCR, storing one row per CDR3 protein. Counted here are approximately 460,000 distinct CDR3 sequences, approximately 45% occurring once; the ten biggest clones make up around an eighth. The CDR3 runs to 16 residues. Looked up from germline, CDR1 is LGHDT and CDR2 is YNNKEL (reference sequence). V lost 0 bases, J lost 7 bases, and 7 bases stayed unmatched. Notes on the study in general: Patients used about 5 TRBV segments, including TRBV5-6, TRBV5-1 and TRBV20-1, more often than controls.

The TCR was taken from a girl aged 10-17 years with multiple sclerosis. The material sequenced was blood. J is TRBJ2-1 and V is TRBV3-1; the match to TRBD2 covers 9 bases. CDR3 protein: CASSQDLSGRLNEQFF. CDR3 sequence (DNA): TGTGCCAGCAGCCAAGATCTCAGCGGGAGGTTAAATGAGCAGTTCTTC.